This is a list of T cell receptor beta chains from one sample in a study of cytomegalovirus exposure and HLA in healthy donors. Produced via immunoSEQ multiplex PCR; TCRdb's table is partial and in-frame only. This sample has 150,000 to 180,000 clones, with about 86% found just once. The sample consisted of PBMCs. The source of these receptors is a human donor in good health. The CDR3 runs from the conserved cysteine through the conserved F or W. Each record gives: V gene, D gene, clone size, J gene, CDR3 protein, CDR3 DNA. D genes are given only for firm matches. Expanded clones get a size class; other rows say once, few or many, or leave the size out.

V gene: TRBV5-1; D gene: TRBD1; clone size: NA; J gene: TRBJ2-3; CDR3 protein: CASSGRDRSPDTQYF; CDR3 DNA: TGCGCCAGCAGCGGCCGGGACAGGTCGCCCGATACGCAGTATTTT
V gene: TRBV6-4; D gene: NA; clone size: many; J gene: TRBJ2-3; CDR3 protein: CASSDGGGTDTQYF; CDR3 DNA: TGTGCCAGCAGTGACGGAGGGGGCACAGATACGCAGTATTTT
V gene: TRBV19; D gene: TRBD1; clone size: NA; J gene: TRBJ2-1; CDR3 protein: CASSIFGTDSYNEQFF; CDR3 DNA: TGTGCCAGTAGTATTTTCGGGACAGACTCCTACAATGAGCAGTTCTTC
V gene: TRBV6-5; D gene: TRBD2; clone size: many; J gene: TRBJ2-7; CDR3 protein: CASSRKGLAGVAQYF; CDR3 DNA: TGTGCCAGCAGTCGAAAGGGACTAGCGGGAGTGGCGCAGTACTTC
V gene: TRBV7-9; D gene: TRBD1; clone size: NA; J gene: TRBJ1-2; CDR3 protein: CASSLAGDRGGNYGYTF; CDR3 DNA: TGTGCCAGCAGCTTAGCGGGTGACAGGGGAGGAAACTATGGCTACACCTTC
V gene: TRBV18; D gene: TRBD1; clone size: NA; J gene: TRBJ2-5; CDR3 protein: CASSPRTGTETQYF; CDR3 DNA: TGTGCCAGCTCACCTAGGACAGGGACGGAGACCCAGTACTTC
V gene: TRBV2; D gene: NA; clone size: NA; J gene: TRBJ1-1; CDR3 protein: CATYREKTEAFF; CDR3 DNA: TGTGCCACCTACAGGGAGAAGACTGAAGCTTTCTTT
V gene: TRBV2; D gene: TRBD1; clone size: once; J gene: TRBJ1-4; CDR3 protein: CASRATGVRNEKLFF; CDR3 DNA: TGTGCCAGCAGGGCCACAGGGGTACGGAATGAAAAACTGTTTTTT
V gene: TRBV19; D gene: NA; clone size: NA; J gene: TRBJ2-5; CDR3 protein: CASSPKGADSLSGETQYF; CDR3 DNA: TGTGCCAGTAGTCCAAAAGGGGCAGACTCCCTTTCCGGGGAGACCCAGTACTTC
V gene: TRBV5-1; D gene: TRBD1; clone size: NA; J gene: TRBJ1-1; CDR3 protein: CASRGGTGGGQNTEAFF; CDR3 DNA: TGCGCCAGCAGGGGAGGCACAGGGGGGGGCCAAAACACTGAAGCTTTCTTT
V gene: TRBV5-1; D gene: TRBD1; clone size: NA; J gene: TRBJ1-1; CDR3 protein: CASSLTGVLRYTEAFF; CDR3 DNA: TGCGCCAGCAGCTTGACAGGGGTGCTTAGATACACTGAAGCTTTCTTT
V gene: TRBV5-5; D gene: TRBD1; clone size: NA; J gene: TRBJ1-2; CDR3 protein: CASSFDVDRLYGYTF; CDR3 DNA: TGTGCCAGCAGCTTTGACGTGGACAGGCTCTATGGCTACACCTTC
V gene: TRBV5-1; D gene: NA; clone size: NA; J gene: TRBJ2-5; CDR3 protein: CASSGGGVGETQYF; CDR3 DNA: TGCGCCAGCAGCGGAGGGGGGGTTGGGGAGACCCAGTACTTC
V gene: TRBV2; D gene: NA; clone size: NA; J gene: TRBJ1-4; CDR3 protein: CASSASGTTNEKLFF; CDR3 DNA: TGTGCCAGCAGTGCATCCGGGACAACTAATGAAAAACTGTTTTTT
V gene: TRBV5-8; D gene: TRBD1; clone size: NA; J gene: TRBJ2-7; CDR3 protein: CASSGPGQGYEQYF; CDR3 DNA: TGTGCCAGCAGCGGACCGGGACAGGGCTACGAGCAGTACTTC
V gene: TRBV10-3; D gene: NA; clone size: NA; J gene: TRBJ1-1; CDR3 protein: CAISESIVMNTEAFF; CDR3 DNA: TGTGCCATCAGTGAGTCGATAGTCATGAACACTGAAGCTTTCTTT
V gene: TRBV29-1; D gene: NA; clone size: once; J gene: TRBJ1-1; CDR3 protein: CSVSGGATPNTEAFF; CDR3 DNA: TGCAGCGTCTCCGGCGGGGCTACCCCGAACACTGAAGCTTTCTTT
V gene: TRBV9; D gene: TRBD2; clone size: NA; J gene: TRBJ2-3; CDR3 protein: CASSVAQSGSVVDTQYF; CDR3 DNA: TGTGCCAGCAGCGTAGCTCAGAGCGGGAGTGTAGTAGATACGCAGTATTTT
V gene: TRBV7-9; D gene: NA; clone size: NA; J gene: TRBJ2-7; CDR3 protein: CASSLGSATYEQYF; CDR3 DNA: TGTGCCAGCAGCTTGGGTAGCGCGACCTACGAGCAGTACTTC
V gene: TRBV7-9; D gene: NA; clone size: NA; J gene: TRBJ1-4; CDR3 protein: CASSSSLARIEEKLFF; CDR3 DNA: TGTGCCAGCAGCTCTTCCCTTGCCCGAATAGAGGAAAAACTGTTTTTT
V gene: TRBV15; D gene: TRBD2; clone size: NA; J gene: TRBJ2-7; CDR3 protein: CATSTIRTSGRYEQYF; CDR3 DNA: TGTGCCACCAGCACAATCCGGACTAGCGGGAGGTACGAGCAGTACTTC
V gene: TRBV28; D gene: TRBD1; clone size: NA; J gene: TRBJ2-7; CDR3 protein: CASVRTGAALYEQYF; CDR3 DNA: TGTGCCAGCGTAAGGACAGGGGCGGCCTTATACGAGCAGTACTTC
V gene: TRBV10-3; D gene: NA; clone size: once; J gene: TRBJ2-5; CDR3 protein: CAISPSAYQETQYF; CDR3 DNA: TGTGCCATCAGTCCCAGCGCATACCAAGAGACCCAGTACTTC
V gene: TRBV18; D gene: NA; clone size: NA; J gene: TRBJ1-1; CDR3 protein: CATLGGLNTEAFF; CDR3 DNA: TGTGCCACTCTCGGGGGTCTGAACACTGAAGCTTTCTTT
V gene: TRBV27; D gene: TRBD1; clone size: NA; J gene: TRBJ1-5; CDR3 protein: CASSDFGDRGPNQPQHF; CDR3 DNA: TGTGCCAGTAGCGATTTCGGGGACAGGGGGCCGAATCAGCCCCAGCATTTT
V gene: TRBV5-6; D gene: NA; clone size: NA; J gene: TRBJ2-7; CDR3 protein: CASSLDSQVQYF; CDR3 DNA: TGTGCCAGCAGCTTGGACTCCCAGGTGCAGTACTTC
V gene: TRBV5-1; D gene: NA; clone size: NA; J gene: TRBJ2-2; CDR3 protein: CASSFAGTPNTGELFF; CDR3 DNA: TGCGCCAGCAGCTTTGCCGGGACACCGAACACCGGGGAGCTGTTTTTT
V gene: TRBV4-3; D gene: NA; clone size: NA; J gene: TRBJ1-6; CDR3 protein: CASSLLGGNSPLHF; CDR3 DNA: TGCGCCAGCAGCCTCCTCGGGGGGAATTCACCCCTCCACTTT